Here is one T cell receptor beta chain with its context. The data originate from a study of tissue T cells after allogeneic stem cell transplantation. The assay was immunoSEQ multiplex PCR, and TCRdb's table has in-frame clones only and misses some. Of more than 20,000 clones in the sample, 75% to 95% are singletons; the top ten hold roughly 2%. Trimming shortened V by 0 bases and J by 6 bases, and 11 bases separated the two germline ends. The CDR3 length is 15 residues. CDR1 MNHEY and CDR2 SMNVEV come from the germline V gene (reference sequence). The TCR originated in a male donor older than 55 who later had graft-versus-host disease after an allogeneic stem cell transplant. Here the sequenced sample was blood, taken before transplantation. The chain joins TRBV27 to TRBJ2-2; D uncertain. The chain's CDR3 is CASSLSTQAAGELFF. As DNA, the CDR3 is TGTGCCAGCAGTTTATCGACGCAGGCGGCCGGGGAGCTGTTTTTT.